This is a list of T cell receptor beta chains from one sample in a study of control samples from healthy donors and cancer patients. The protocol was immunoSEQ multiplex PCR, while the TCRdb copy is restricted to in-frame clones and leaves out a portion. The repertoire holds 150,000 to 200,000 clones, with around 94% as singletons. The sequencing sample was made of blood. All receptors derive from a woman under 30 in good health. CDR3s include the opening cysteine and the closing phenylalanine or tryptophan. A D gene is named only where the DNA matches it firmly. Expanded clones get a size class; other rows say once, few or many, or leave the size out.

>NA|TRBV6-2/TRBV6-3|TRBJ2-3|TRBD2
TGTGCCAGCAGTTATCAGTTTAGCGGGAGCGAAGATACGCAGTATTTT
CASSYQFSGSEDTQYF
>NA|TRBV5-5|TRBJ1-3|NA
TGTGCCAGCAGCTTCACAGGGTCTGGAAACACCATATATTTT
CASSFTGSGNTIYF
>NA|TRBV7-2|TRBJ1-2|NA
TGTGCCAGCAGCTTCGACCCCCAGGGAAATGGCTACACCTTC
CASSFDPQGNGYTF
>NA|TRBV5-6|TRBJ1-2|NA
TGTGCCAGCAGCTTGTCTCCGATCCTTACTAACTATGGCTACACCTTC
CASSLSPILTNYGYTF
>once|TRBV5-1|TRBJ2-1|TRBD1
TGCGCCAGCATGGGACAGGGCTACAATGAGCAGTTCTTC
CASMGQGYNEQFF
>NA|TRBV7-9|TRBJ1-2|NA
TGTGCCAGCAGCCGGACAGAAACGATTGGCTACACCTTC
CASSRTETIGYTF
>NA|TRBV11-3|TRBJ1-4|NA
TGTGCCAGCAGCTACTCCGGAGTGGCAGGGGACATGAAAAAACTGTTTTTT
CASSYSGVAGDMKKLFF
>NA|TRBV5-1|TRBJ2-2|TRBD1
TGCGCCAGCAGCTTAAGGACAGGGGCCGGGGAGCTGTTTTTT
CASSLRTGAGELFF
>NA|TRBV12-3/TRBV12-4|TRBJ2-7|NA
TGTGCCAGCAGTTTAAGTAGTAACGAGCAGTACTTC
CASSLSSNEQYF
>NA|TRBV2|TRBJ1-2|NA
TGTGCCAGCAGTGCGGAGGGGATCTATGGCTACACCTTC
CASSAEGIYGYTF
>NA|TRBV7-2|TRBJ2-3|NA
TGTGCCAGCAGCTTAGAACGGGGTAGCACAGATACGCAGTATTTT
CASSLERGSTDTQYF
>NA|TRBV11-3|TRBJ2-7|TRBD1
TGTGCCAGCAGCTTAATCGGGACAGGGAGTGAGCAGTACTTC
CASSLIGTGSEQYF
>NA|TRBV11-2|TRBJ1-1|NA
TGTGCCAGCAGCCCAAGACTAAATGAAAACACTGAAGCTTTCTTT
CASSPRLNENTEAFF
>NA|TRBV29-1|TRBJ1-1|NA
TGCAGCGTTGCGGGACCCATGAACACTGAAGCTTTCTTT
CSVAGPMNTEAFF
>NA|TRBV3-1/TRBV3-2|TRBJ2-6|NA
TGTGCCAGCAGCCAAGCTCGGGATTTGGTTGGGGCCAACGTCCTGACTTTC
CASSQARDLVGANVLTF
>NA|TRBV27|TRBJ1-2|TRBD1
TGTGCCAGCAGATCCGGGACAGGGTGGGACTATGGCTACACCTTC
CASRSGTGWDYGYTF
>NA|TRBV9|TRBJ1-1|NA
TGTGCCAGCAGCGTAGATCACCGGGCGCGGAGCACTGAAGCTTTCTTT
CASSVDHRARSTEAFF
>NA|TRBV12-3/TRBV12-4|TRBJ2-7|NA
TGTGCCAGCAGTTTAGGACCCTCCTACGAGCAGTACTTC
CASSLGPSYEQYF
>NA|TRBV7-3|TRBJ2-2|NA
TGTGCCAGCAGCTCGGTGAACGGGGGGGAGCTGTTTTTT
CASSSVNGGELFF
>NA|TRBV7-2|TRBJ2-7|TRBD1
TGTGCCAGCAGCCCCTCCGGGACAGGCAACTACGAGCAGTACTTC
CASSPSGTGNYEQYF
>NA|TRBV19|TRBJ1-5|NA
TGTGCCAGTACCTCCCGCGGGGTCCATAGCAATCAGCCCCAGCATTTT
CASTSRGVHSNQPQHF
>NA|TRBV4-3|TRBJ2-3|TRBD1
TGCGCCAGCAGCCACCAAAGGACAGGGTTAACAGATACGCAGTATTTT
CASSHQRTGLTDTQYF
>NA|TRBV4-3|TRBJ1-3|TRBD1
TGCGCCAGCAGCCAAGTGACTCAAGGGGGCAGGGGGCTCTCTGGAAACACCATATATTTT
CASSQVTQGGRGLSGNTIYF
>NA|TRBV27|TRBJ2-7|TRBD1
TGTGCCAGCAGTCCGGGACAGGGAGCTGTGCGGTACTTC
CASSPGQGAVRYF
>few|TRBV9|TRBJ2-2|NA
TGTGCCAGCAGCGTAGCGGGAGTAGGCACCGGGGAGCTGTTTTTT
CASSVAGVGTGELFF
>NA|TRBV28|TRBJ2-5|TRBD2
TGTGCCAGCAGTTTAATATCTTATCGGGGGGCGGGAGGAGAGACCCAGTACTTC
CASSLISYRGAGGETQYF
>NA|TRBV27|TRBJ1-5|NA
TGTGCCAGCAGTCCGAAGGGCAATCAGCCCCAGCATTTT
CASSPKGNQPQHF
>NA|TRBV20-1|TRBJ1-1|NA
TGCAGTGCTAGTGACAGTCGGGACACTGAAGCTTTCTTT
CSASDSRDTEAFF
>NA|TRBV6-6|TRBJ1-4|NA
TGTGCCAGCAGTTACGAATCTTCTAATGAAAAACTGTTTTTT
CASSYESSNEKLFF
>NA|TRBV2|TRBJ1-4|NA
TGTGCCAGCAGTCGGGACCGATCAACTAATGAAAAACTGTTTTTT
CASSRDRSTNEKLFF
>NA|TRBV2|TRBJ2-5|NA
TGTGCCAGCAGTGTAAACCTCCAAGAGACCCAGTACTTC
CASSVNLQETQYF
>once|TRBV6-4|TRBJ2-7|TRBD2
TGTGCCATTCAGGAGGGACTACGAAAATCTCACGAGCAGTACTTC
CAIQEGLRKSHEQYF
>NA|TRBV7-9|TRBJ2-7|NA
TGTGCCAGCCGCGGGACGAAATACGAGCAGTACTTC
CASRGTKYEQYF
>NA|TRBV3-1/TRBV3-2|TRBJ1-2|NA
TGTGCCAGCAGCCAAGAAGGGGAGAAAGGCTATGGCTACACCTTC
CASSQEGEKGYGYTF
>NA|TRBV11-2|TRBJ1-2|NA
TGTGCCAGCAGCTTAGGTTTAGGAGGCTACACCTTC
CASSLGLGGYTF
>NA|TRBV28|TRBJ2-3|NA
TGTGCCAGCAGAGATAGGCCGGCAGATACGCAGTATTTT
CASRDRPADTQYF
>NA|TRBV11-2|TRBJ1-2|NA
TGTGCCAGCAGCGCGGACCCGGCGGACTATGGCTACACCTTC
CASSADPADYGYTF
>once|TRBV10-2|TRBJ1-1|NA
TGCGCCAGCAGACCACAGGAGAACACTGAAGCTTTCTTT
CASRPQENTEAFF
>NA|TRBV28|TRBJ1-4|NA
TGTGCCAGCAGTCGGAGACAGGCCTTTGCAACTAATGAAAAACTGTTTTTT
CASSRRQAFATNEKLFF
>NA|TRBV4-2|TRBJ1-2|NA
TGTGCCAGCAGCCCCGGCAGGGGAGTCTATGGCTACACCTTC
CASSPGRGVYGYTF
>NA|TRBV28|TRBJ1-6|NA
TGTGCCAGCAGCCCCGGGGGGCTTTTATTCGGGAATTCACCCCTCCACTTT
CASSPGGLLFGNSPLHF
>NA|TRBV2|TRBJ1-5|NA
TGTGCCAGCAGCCAGGGAATCAATCAGCCCCAGCATTTT
CASSQGINQPQHF
>NA|TRBV27|TRBJ2-5|NA
TGTGCCAGCAGCCCCGGTCCTGGTACCCAGTACTTC
CASSPGPGTQYF
>once|TRBV6-5|TRBJ2-1|TRBD2
TGTGCCAGCAGTTATAAAGCGTGGGAGGGGCAGTTCTTC
CASSYKAWEGQFF
>NA|TRBV28|TRBJ2-1|NA
TGTGCCATCGAGGCCTACAATGAGCAGTTCTTC
CAIEAYNEQFF
>NA|TRBV7-2|TRBJ1-1|NA
TGTGCCAGCAGCCAATCTAGGATGAACACTGAAGCTTTCTTT
CASSQSRMNTEAFF
>NA|TRBV6-6|TRBJ2-5|TRBD1
TGTGCCAGCAGTTACTCGCCGGACAGGGGTGGGACCCAGTACTTC
CASSYSPDRGGTQYF
>NA|TRBV6-1|TRBJ1-1|NA
TGTGCCAGCAGTGAACAAGGGAGGAGGGCTGAAGCTTTCTTT
CASSEQGRRAEAFF
>NA|TRBV5-6|TRBJ1-1|NA
TGTGCCAGCAGCTTGGCTGAGGGACGGACTGAAGCTTTCTTT
CASSLAEGRTEAFF
>once|TRBV9|TRBJ2-7|TRBD2
TGTGCCAGCAGCGTTGAGGGACTAGCGGGAGCTTACGAGCAGTACTTC
CASSVEGLAGAYEQYF
>once|TRBV29-1|TRBJ1-2|TRBD1
TGCAGCGCTGGGACCAGGGGGGATGGCTACACCTTC
CSAGTRGDGYTF